This T cell receptor (beta chain) stems from a study of blood T cell repertoires in COVID-19. Looking at the study overall: The United States, Italy and Spain were the sources of the acute and convalescent COVID-19 samples.

The CDR3 spans 14 residues. J gave up 1 base and V 4 bases, and 3 bases lay outside the gene matches. Germline V gene lookup returns CDR1 SGHNT and CDR2 YYREEE (reference sequence). Original data processing: Reference gene primer amplification yielded estimated nucleated cell counts. TCRdb's copy holds only in-frame clones and misses some; the assay was immunoSEQ multiplex PCR. Clone size and V and J calls were adopted from that table, with D and trimming inferred from the DNA. The sample has some 190,000 clones; about four fifths are singletons. Seattle patient enrollment occurred during active infection, with longitudinal follow-up thereafter.

Sequencing was performed on peripheral blood. The source of this sequence is a woman between 40 and 50 years old with COVID-19, enrolled during active disease. J is TRBJ2-5 and V is TRBV5-4; 8 positions match TRBD1. The CDR3 region has the DNA TGTGCCAGCAGCCAGGACAGGGCCCAAGAGACCCAGTACTTC. Encoded protein: CASSQDRAQETQYF.